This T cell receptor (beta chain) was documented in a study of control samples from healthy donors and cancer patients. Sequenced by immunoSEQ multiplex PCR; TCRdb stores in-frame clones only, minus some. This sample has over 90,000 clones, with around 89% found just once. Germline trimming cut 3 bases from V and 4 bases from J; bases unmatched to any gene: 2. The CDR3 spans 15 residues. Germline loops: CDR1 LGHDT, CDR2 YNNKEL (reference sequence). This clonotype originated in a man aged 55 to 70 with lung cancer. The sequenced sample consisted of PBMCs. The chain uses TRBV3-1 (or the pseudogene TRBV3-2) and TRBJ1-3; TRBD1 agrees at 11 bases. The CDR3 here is CASSQGTGGGNTIYF. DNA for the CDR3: TGTGCCAGCAGCCAGGGGACAGGGGGAGGAAACACCATATATTTT.